A single sample is the source of the 5 T cell receptor beta chains below, sequenced in a study of identical twins. Each CDR3 protein gets one entry after TCRdb re-called the 5' RACE reads with MiXCR. The data contain 200,000 to 250,000 distinct CDR3 sequences, 5.5% to 7% of them singletons. In addition, the sample was reused for a study of yellow fever vaccine responses in identical twins.

The sample consisted of memory (CD45RO+) T cells sorted from blood. Source of these receptors: a woman aged 18-35 years in good health.

This chain uses TRBV18 with TRBJ1-2, with TRBD1 matching over 10 bases. Trimming removed 6 bases from V and 6 bases from J; junction bases left unmatched: 13. Germline V gene sequence: CDR1 KGHSH, CDR2 LQKENI. The CDR3 runs 16 residues. This CDR3 reads CASSPGQGLRWNGYTF. DNA for the CDR3: TGTGCCAGCTCCCCGGGACAGGGGTTGAGGTGGAATGGCTACACCTTC.

This clonotype was seen more than once but under ten times. CDR3 in DNA: TGCGCCAGCAGCCAACCCATCAACAGGGGTCCGGGTAGGCAGCTGTTTTTT. Encoded protein: CASSQPINRGPGRQLFF. The V call is TRBV4-1, the J call TRBJ2-2, with 7 bases fitting TRBD1. V gave up 2 bases and J gave up 12 bases; unmatched junction bases: 18. CDR3 length: 17 residues. Germline V CDR1 and CDR2: MGHRA, YSYEKL.

In its sample, this clonotype was seen a few times. CDR3 nucleotide sequence: TGTGCCAGCAGCCAAGAAGGGGACAGGAAAAACTATGGCTACACCTTC. Translation gives CASSQEGDRKNYGYTF. The chain has TRBV3-1 and TRBJ1-2; 8 bases align to TRBD1. From germline, CDR1 is LGHDT and CDR2 YNNKEL (reference sequence). V trimming: 0 bases; J trimming: 2 bases; junction bases outside the gene matches: 5. This CDR3 region has 16 residues.

The gene calls are TRBV7-9 and TRBJ1-2, with D unclear. V was clipped by 1 base and J by 3 bases, with 9 bases between them. Germline CDR1 and CDR2: SEHNR and FQNEAQ (reference sequence). This CDR3 spans 14 amino acids. CDR3 bases: TGTGCCAGCAGCTTAGGAAACAACGACTATGGCTACACCTTC. Residues: CASSLGNNDYGYTF.

This clonotype was seen a handful of times. This sequence joins TRBV7-6 and TRBJ2-5, with D perhaps given as TRBD1 or TRBD2 (5 bases each). The V gene lost 1 base and the J gene lost 1 base, with 10 bases spanning the gap. This CDR3 has 15 residues. Germline V CDR1 and CDR2: SGHVS, FNYEAQ. The CDR3 here is CASSLGWGSQETQYF. CDR3 DNA: TGTGCCAGCAGCTTAGGGTGGGGGTCCCAAGAGACCCAGTACTTC.